Included here is one T cell receptor beta chain sequence, with context. The draw of peripheral blood yielded ten milliliters from each donor. The sample belongs to a study of blood T cells in healthy people across ages. With a J-beta primer mix and a sample-barcoded 5' primer, a second PCR ran 7 to 11 cycles. Tags on each cDNA molecule came from a template-switch adaptor with 12 random nucleotides. Each sample yielded at least 2.5 million CDR3-containing paired-end reads. TCRdb used MiXCR to reprocess the 5' RACE reads, holding one entry per CDR3 protein. The data show approximately 1.5 million distinct CDR3 sequences, roughly 30% seen once. V lost 2 bases and J lost 5, with 15 bases in between. This CDR3 is 14 amino acids long. Germline CDR1 is GTSNPN and CDR2 is SVGIG (reference sequence).

Sequenced sample: blood. The source of this sequence is a woman aged 30 to 39 in good health. The gene calls are TRBV30 and TRBJ1-1, with a weak D call TRBD1 (6 bases). CDR3 coding DNA: TGTGCCTGGAGTCCTACAGGGCGAGGGACTGAAGCTTTCTTT. Its translation is CAWSPTGRGTEAFF.